Each of the 22 T cell receptor beta chains below was sequenced from the same sample in a study of blood T cell repertoires in COVID-19. Profiled with immunoSEQ multiplex PCR; TCRdb holds only in-frame clones, not every one. This sample has about 130,000 clones; 70% to 85% occur once, and the top ten carry roughly 15%. The sample consisted of peripheral blood. These receptors originate from a woman in her forties or fifties with acute or convalescent COVID-19.

The chain carries TRBV10-1 and TRBJ1-1; TRBD1 matches at 11 bases. Germline CDR1 reads WNHNN; CDR2 reads SYGVQD (reference sequence). V lost 5 bases, J lost 7 bases, and 6 bases stayed unmatched. This CDR3 comprises 14 residues. CDR3 in amino acids: CASSNTGQGDEAFF. CDR3 nucleotide sequence: TGCGCCAGCAGTAATACGGGACAGGGGGATGAAGCTTTCTTT.

The rearrangement uses TRBV24-1 and TRBJ1-2; no clear D. The CDR3 spans 12 residues. V was cut by 2 bases and J by 6 bases, with 6 bases left in between. From germline, CDR1 is KGHDR and CDR2 SFDVKD. The DNA of the CDR3 is TGTGCCACCAGTGATTGTCCCAATGGCTACACCTTC. Translated, it gives CATSDCPNGYTF.

The chain carries TRBV19 and TRBJ2-2, with TRBD2 matching over 7 bases. Looked up from germline, CDR1 is LNHDA and CDR2 is SQIVND (reference sequence). The CDR3 has 17 residues. V lost 7 bases to trimming and J lost 6 bases; unmatched junction nucleotides: 17. CDR3 nucleotides: TGTGCCAGTATGGGGATACACAGCGTCCGGGAGGCCGGGGAGCTGTTTTTT. Amino acids: CASMGIHSVREAGELFF.

The rearrangement links TRBV10-2 to TRBJ1-2, with 9 bases fitting TRBD1. After removal of 6 bases from V and 4 bases from J, the junction contained 9 bases not matched to a gene. The length of the CDR3 is 15 residues. The germline V gene has CDR1 WSHSY and CDR2 SAAADI. The CDR3 sequence is CASRSSGTGPYGYTF. The CDR3 coding sequence is TGCGCCAGCAGGAGTTCCGGGACAGGGCCCTATGGCTACACCTTC.

The rearrangement uses TRBV30 and TRBJ1-2; 7 bases are a match to TRBD1. V lost 8 bases to trimming and J lost 6 bases; unmatched junction nucleotides: 6. Germline loops: CDR1 GTSNPN, CDR2 SVGIG (reference sequence). This CDR3 region has 11 residues. CDR3 nucleotide sequence: TGTGCCGAGGACAGGTCGGATGGCTACACCTTC. Amino acids: CAEDRSDGYTF.

The CDR3 nucleotides read TGCAGCGTCAGCTCACGACAGGGGGCTTTCAATGAGCAGTTCTTC. As protein: CSVSSRQGAFNEQFF. V and J are TRBV29-1 and TRBJ2-1; TRBD1 aligns across 10 bases. The V segment lost 6 bases and the J segment 6 bases; nucleotides outside the gene matches: 11. Per germline, CDR1 SQVTM and CDR2 ANQGSEA. The CDR3 contains 15 residues.

The chain carries TRBV4-1 and TRBJ1-6; no reliable D call. V was clipped by 0 bases and J by 5 bases, with 8 bases between them. The CDR3 is 15 residues long. The germline V gene encodes CDR1 MGHRA and CDR2 YSYEKL. The CDR3 sequence is CASSQERVNNSPLHF. The DNA of the CDR3 is TGCGCCAGCAGCCAAGAGCGGGTAAATAATTCACCCCTCCACTTT.

The rearrangement uses TRBV18 and TRBJ1-3; 9 bases line up with TRBD1. From germline, CDR1 is KGHSH and CDR2 LQKENI. V was pared by 4 bases and J by 0 bases, with 10 bases of the junction left unmatched. The CDR3 covers 18 residues. As DNA, the CDR3 is TGTGCCAGCTCACGGGACAGGGTAAGACTTAACTCTGGAAACACCATATATTTT. As protein: CASSRDRVRLNSGNTIYF.

This chain links TRBV4-1 with TRBJ2-3; TRBD1 matches 7 bases. Germline assignment: CDR1 MGHRA and CDR2 YSYEKL. Trimming took 4 bases from V and 1 from J; bases not matched to a gene: 5. There are 15 residues in the CDR3. The DNA of the CDR3 is TGCGCCAGCAGCCCCCGTCAGGGGGGCACAGATACGCAGTATTTT. Protein: CASSPRQGGTDTQYF.

The gene calls are TRBV5-5 and TRBJ2-1; 7 nucleotides line up with TRBD1. The germline CDR1 and CDR2 sequences are SGHKS and YYEKEE (reference sequence). The trim removed 4 bases at V and 3 bases at J, leaving 10 bases unmatched. CDR3 length: 16 residues. The CDR3 DNA reads TGTGCCAGCAGCCCGCAGACAGGGAACGTCTACAATGAGCAGTTCTTC. It translates to CASSPQTGNVYNEQFF.

The V and J genes are TRBV5-1 and TRBJ2-3, with 8 nucleotides matching TRBD2. This CDR3 spans 18 amino acids. After removal of 0 bases from V and 4 bases from J, the junction contained 13 bases not matched to a gene. CDR1 and CDR2 (germline): SGHRS, YFSETQ. The CDR3 DNA is TGCGCCAGCAGCTTGGAAGGTCTTCTTGGCGGGGGGTCAGATACGCAGTATTTT. It encodes CASSLEGLLGGGSDTQYF.

The rearrangement links TRBV9 to TRBJ1-2; 10 bases fit TRBD1. This CDR3 spans 17 amino acids. V shed 3 bases, J shed 3 bases, and the junction held 11 bases outside the gene matches. In germline, CDR1 is SGDLS, CDR2 YYNGEE. The CDR3 coding sequence is TGTGCCAGCAGCGGATGGGGACAGGGGTTTAGGGACTATGGCTACACCTTC. Protein product: CASSGWGQGFRDYGYTF.

V usage is TRBV6-5 and J usage is TRBJ1-1; 8 nucleotides agree with TRBD1. CDR3 length equals 16 residues. Trimming cost V 4 bases and J 6 bases; bases outside gene matches: 13. Per the germline V gene, CDR1 is MNHEY and CDR2 is SVGAGI. CDR3 region: CASSSDFRGPRAEAFF. Here the CDR3 DNA reads TGTGCCAGCAGTTCAGATTTCAGGGGGCCTCGGGCTGAAGCTTTCTTT.

This chain connects TRBV24-1 to TRBJ2-1, with D unclear. V lost 0 bases, J lost 11 bases, and 10 bases lay in between. From germline, CDR1 is KGHDR and CDR2 SFDVKD. This CDR3 comprises 13 residues. The CDR3: CATSDLAARKQFF. DNA for the CDR3: TGTGCCACCAGTGATTTGGCCGCCAGAAAGCAGTTCTTC.

The chain couples TRBV5-1 to TRBJ2-3; TRBD2 matches 7 bases. The V gene's germline CDR1 is SGHRS and CDR2 YFSETQ. The CDR3 has 15 amino acids. With V trimmed by 2 bases and J by 4 bases, 7 bases remained unmatched. The CDR3 region is CASSLERTSADTQYF. The CDR3 nucleotides read TGCGCCAGCAGCTTAGAGAGAACTAGCGCAGATACGCAGTATTTT.

The CDR3 protein is CASSPRGYEQFF. CDR3 sequence (DNA): TGTGCCAGCAGCCCGAGGGGGTATGAGCAGTTCTTC. The chain is built from TRBV13 and TRBJ2-1; perhaps TRBD1 as D (6 bases). The CDR3 loop spans 12 amino acids. Trimming cost V 5 bases and J 8 bases, with 10 bases left between them. Germline values: CDR1 PRHDT, CDR2 FYEKMQ (reference sequence).

Here the CDR3 reads CASSKAEGQAKNTEAFF. CDR3 DNA: TGTGCCAGCAGCAAAGCAGAAGGACAGGCAAAGAACACTGAAGCTTTCTTT. This chain uses TRBV21-1 with TRBJ1-1; the table's TRBD1 call for D was not verified on the DNA. TRBV21-1 is annotated as a pseudogene. The CDR3 covers 17 residues.

This chain connects TRBV7-2 to TRBJ1-3; D not certain. The V end was cut by 3 bases, the J end by 3 bases, with 6 bases between. CDR1 is SGHTA and CDR2 is FQGNSA in the germline V gene. CDR3 size: 13 residues. CDR3 sequence reads: CASSLAVGNTIYF. CDR3 bases: TGTGCCAGCAGCTTGGCGGTTGGAAACACCATATATTTT. Drawing the rest from reference TRBV7-2 and TRBJ1-3, the complete variable domain is GAGVSQSPSNKVTEKGKDVELRCDPISGHTALYWYRQSLGQGLEFLIYFQGNSAPDKSGLPSDRFSAERTGGSVSTLTIQRTQQEDSAVYLCASSLAVGNTIYFGEGSWLTVV.

V usage is TRBV24-1 and J usage is TRBJ2-2, with 7 positions matching TRBD1. After removal of 5 bases from V and 2 bases from J, the junction contained 1 base not matched to a gene. The CDR3 runs 14 residues. Germline CDR1 reads KGHDR; CDR2 reads SFDVKD. The chain's CDR3 is CATSGTGNTGELFF. The CDR3 nucleotides read TGTGCCACCAGTGGGACAGGAAACACCGGGGAGCTGTTTTTT.

The DNA for the CDR3 is TGTGCCAGCAGTTTAGTCGTTTGGGAGAATCAGCCCCAGCATTTT. Amino acid sequence: CASSLVVWENQPQHF. This sequence joins TRBV28 and TRBJ1-5; the D is unclear. The V gene lost 2 bases and the J gene lost 4 bases, with 12 bases spanning the gap. Germline CDR1 is MDHEN and CDR2 is SYDVKM. The CDR3 sequence is 15 residues long. The full variable domain, with the rest looked up from reference TRBV28 and TRBJ1-5, is DVKVTQSSRYLVKRTGEKVFLECVQDMDHENMFWYRQDPGLGLRLIYFSYDVKMKEKGDIPEGYSVSREKKERFSLILESASTNQTSMYLCASSLVVWENQPQHFGDGTRLSIL.

This sequence joins TRBV6-5 and TRBJ1-5, with D possibly TRBD1 on 5 matching bases. Deletions cut 6 bases from V and 2 bases from J, with 5 bases between. The V gene's germline CDR1 is MNHEY and CDR2 SVGAGI. This CDR3 is 12 amino acids long. This CDR3 is CASRTGNQPQHF. CDR3 nucleotide sequence: TGTGCCAGCAGGACAGGCAATCAGCCCCAGCATTTT.

The chain links TRBV6-2 or TRBV6-3 to TRBJ2-1, with D possibly being TRBD2 (6 bases). The CDR3 loop spans 14 amino acids. Germline V gene sequence: CDR1 MNHEY, CDR2 SVGEGT. V dropped 4 bases and J dropped 7 bases, with 14 bases sitting between them. Here the CDR3 reads CASSFGTAGNEQFF. The CDR3, as DNA: TGTGCCAGCAGTTTTGGGACCGCGGGGAATGAGCAGTTCTTC.